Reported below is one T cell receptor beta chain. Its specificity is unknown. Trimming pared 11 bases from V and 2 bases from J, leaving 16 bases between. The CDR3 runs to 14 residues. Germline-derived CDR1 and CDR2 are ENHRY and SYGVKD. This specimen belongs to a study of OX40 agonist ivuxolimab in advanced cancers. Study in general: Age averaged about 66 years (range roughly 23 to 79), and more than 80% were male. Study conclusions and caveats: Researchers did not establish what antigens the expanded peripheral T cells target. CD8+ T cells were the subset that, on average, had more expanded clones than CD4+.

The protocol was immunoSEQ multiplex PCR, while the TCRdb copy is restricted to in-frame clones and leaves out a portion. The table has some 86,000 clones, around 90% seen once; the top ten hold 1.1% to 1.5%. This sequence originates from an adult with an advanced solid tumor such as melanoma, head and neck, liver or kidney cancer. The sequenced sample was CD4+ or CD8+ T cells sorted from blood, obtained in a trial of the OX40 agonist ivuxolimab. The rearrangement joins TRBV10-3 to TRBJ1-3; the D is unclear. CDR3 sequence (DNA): TGTGCCTCACAGACAACCGGAGCTGGAAACACCATATATTTT. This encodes CASQTTGAGNTIYF.